This T cell receptor (beta chain) emerged from a study of cytomegalovirus exposure and HLA in healthy donors. Study results and caveats: CMV antigen specificity was confirmed in vitro for three CMV-associated chains. Clonal expansion, a later analysis showed, was greater in HLA-associated TCR beta chains than in equally common others. Presence/absence analyses took donor sequencing depth as roughly uniform.

This CDR3 is built from 13 residues. The V end was cut by 7 bases, the J end by 3 bases, with 11 bases between. Per the germline V gene, CDR1 is SNHLY and CDR2 is FYNNEI. PCR used 60 Vbeta primers and 13 Jbeta primers. Assay used: immunoSEQ multiplex PCR; TCRdb lists only in-frame clones, some missing. There are about 160,000 clones in the sample; 65% to 85% occur only once, and about 6.3% lies in the top ten. Of note for this clone: The antigen is undetermined.

The V gene is TRBV2, the J gene TRBJ2-3, with TRBD2 as a possible D gene (5 bases). Sequenced material: PBMCs. The receptor comes from a male donor in good health and CMV-seropositive. Here the CDR3 reads CASIILETDTQYF. In DNA, the CDR3 is TGTGCCAGCATAATACTAGAGACAGATACGCAGTATTTT. Drawing the rest from reference TRBV2 and TRBJ2-3, the complete variable domain is EPEVTQTPSHQVTQMGQEVILRCVPISNHLYFYWYRQILGQKVEFLVSFYNNEISEKSEIFDDQFSVERPDGSNFTLKIRSTKLEDSAMYFCASIILETDTQYFGPGTRLTVL.